What follows are 6 T cell receptor beta chains derived from one specimen sequenced in a study of response to subunit inactivated influenza vaccine. TCRdb ran MiXCR on the RT-PCR reads and lists one entry per CDR3 protein. The sample lists some 500,000 distinct CDR3 sequences, 25% occurring once. The source material was CD4+ T cells sorted from PBMCs, sampled around 5 days after vaccination. These receptors were collected from a man aged 50 to 60 who received an inactivated influenza vaccine.

J is TRBJ1-4 and V is TRBV28; D is perhaps TRBD1 (6 bases). With 4 bases removed from V and 8 bases from J, the gap between germline ends came to 14 bases. The CDR3 runs 14 residues. Germline V gene data show CDR1 as MDHEN and CDR2 as SYDVKM. The CDR3 DNA sequence: TGTGCCAGCAGTTCCACAGGGACTGGCGAAAAACTGTTTTTT. This codes for CASSSTGTGEKLFF.

This sequence joins TRBV6-2 or TRBV6-3 and TRBJ2-2, with 7 bases matching TRBD2. CDR1 MNHEY and CDR2 SVGEGT come from the germline V gene. V lost 2 bases to trimming and J lost 0 bases; unmatched junction nucleotides: 12. This CDR3 contains 19 residues. The chain's CDR3 is CASSYPSGLAVANTGELFF. The CDR3 DNA follows: TGTGCCAGCAGTTACCCCTCCGGGCTAGCGGTTGCGAACACCGGGGAGCTGTTTTTT.

The chain employs TRBV5-6 and TRBJ2-7; 12 bases line up with TRBD1. The CDR3 has 14 amino acids. Germline-derived CDR1 and CDR2 are SGHDT and YYEEEE. Trimming cost V 4 bases and J 6 bases; bases outside gene matches: 5. CDR3 residues: CASSVRDRGPEQYF. The CDR3 bases are TGTGCCAGCAGCGTCCGGGACAGGGGGCCCGAGCAGTACTTC.

This clonotype was counted at least ten times. V usage is TRBV9 and J usage is TRBJ2-3, with a tentative D call TRBD1 (5 bases). The V end was cut by 6 bases, the J end by 2 bases, with 10 bases between. This CDR3 comprises 13 residues. The germline CDR1 and CDR2 sequences are SGDLS and YYNGEE. The DNA of the CDR3 is TGTGCCAGCACAGGGATCACCACAGATACGCAGTATTTT. Protein sequence: CASTGITTDTQYF. The full variable domain, its missing parts supplied by reference TRBV9 and TRBJ2-3, is DSGVTQTPKHLITATGQRVTLRCSPRSGDLSVYWYQQSLDQGLQFLIQYYNGEERAKGNILERFSAQQFPDLHSELNLSSLELGDSALYFCASTGITTDTQYFGPGTRLTVL.

The chain recombines TRBV29-1 with TRBJ1-4; no clear D gene. V was clipped by 7 bases and J by 0 bases, with 15 bases between them. The germline gives CDR1 SQVTM, CDR2 ANQGSEA. This CDR3 is 15 amino acids long. Written as DNA, the CDR3 is TGCAGCGCCTTAAAGACCGCAGCAACTAATGAAAAACTGTTTTTT. It codes for CSALKTAATNEKLFF.

This chain connects TRBV3-1 to TRBJ2-1, with 12 nucleotides matching TRBD2. V gave up 1 base and J gave up 5 bases; unmatched junction bases: 3. CDR1 LGHDT and CDR2 YNNKEL come from the germline V gene (reference sequence). The CDR3 runs 16 residues. This CDR3 is CASSQVLAGGNNEQFF. The DNA of the CDR3 is TGTGCCAGCAGCCAAGTCCTAGCGGGAGGGAACAATGAGCAGTTCTTC.